The 20 T cell receptor beta chains reported below all come from one sample, sequenced in a study of shared clonotypes between healthy human individuals. Sequencing used immunoSEQ multiplex PCR; TCRdb keeps in-frame clones, though not all of them. This table has roughly 500,000 clones, around four fifths appearing once. The sequenced sample was PBMCs. The source is a woman in her forties in good health. Some clones in this sample may be carry-over from other donors' samples.

The CDR3 loop is CASSFPRINYGYTF. The CDR3 DNA is TGTGCCAGCAGTTTCCCCAGGATTAACTATGGCTACACCTTC. The chain carries TRBV28 and TRBJ1-2; D remains ambiguous. This CDR3 comprises 14 residues. V lost 3 bases and J 1 base, leaving 9 bases between the germline ends. Germline CDR1 MDHEN, CDR2 SYDVKM.

The chain recombines TRBV13 with TRBJ2-2; TRBD2 matches 11 bases. From germline, CDR1 is PRHDT and CDR2 FYEKMQ (reference sequence). With 1 base clipped from V and 7 bases from J, the junction kept 17 bases outside the gene matches. The CDR3 is made up of 20 amino acids. DNA for the CDR3: TGTGCCAGCAGCTTAGTTAAGGGTCCCGCACTAGCGGGAGAAGTCGGGGAGCTGTTTTTT. Protein: CASSLVKGPALAGEVGELFF. Full variable domain (outside the CDR3, taken from reference TRBV13 and TRBJ2-2): AAGVIQSPRHLIKEKRETATLKCYPIPRHDTVYWYQQGPGQDPQFLISFYEKMQSDKGSIPDRFSAQQFSDYHSELNMSSLELGDSALYFCASSLVKGPALAGEVGELFFGEGSRLTVL.

V and J are TRBV10-3 and TRBJ2-3; 8 bases agree with TRBD2. V gave up 4 bases and J gave up 1 base; unmatched junction bases: 10. The germline CDR1 and CDR2 sequences are ENHRY and SYGVKD. The CDR3 consists of 17 residues. CDR3 amino acids: CAISGQRTSPGTDTQYF. CDR3 nucleotides: TGTGCCATCAGTGGCCAACGGACTAGCCCTGGCACAGATACGCAGTATTTT.

This sequence joins TRBV14 and TRBJ2-2, with 9 positions matching TRBD2. CDR3 length equals 16 residues. Per the germline V gene, CDR1 is SGHDN and CDR2 is FVKESK. The J segment lost 4 bases and the V segment lost 4 bases, leaving 7 bases of the junction unmatched. The CDR3 DNA follows: TGTGCCAGCAGCCCCGGACTAGCGCCTACCACCGGGGAGCTGTTTTTT. Amino acids: CASSPGLAPTTGELFF.

This clone was seen once. This sequence joins TRBV6-6 and TRBJ2-7; D gene uncertain. The germline V gene has CDR1 MNHNY and CDR2 SVGAGI (reference sequence). The CDR3 loop spans 12 amino acids. Trimming removed 5 bases at V and 2 bases at J, with 7 bases between. The CDR3 sequence: CASSPDTYEQYF. CDR3 bases: TGTGCCAGCAGTCCCGACACCTACGAGCAGTACTTC.

This clone came up a few times. The V and J genes are TRBV19 and TRBJ2-3; TRBD2 agrees at 9 bases. Germline V gives CDR1 LNHDA, CDR2 SQIVND (reference sequence). The CDR3 is made up of 16 amino acids. Trimming cost V 3 bases and J 3 bases; bases outside gene matches: 7. In DNA form, the CDR3 reads TGTGCCAGTAGTATTCGGGGAGCGGGAGGAACAGATACGCAGTATTTT. This codes for CASSIRGAGGTDTQYF. Drawing the rest from reference TRBV19 and TRBJ2-3, the complete variable domain is DGGITQSPKYLFRKEGQNVTLSCEQNLNHDAMYWYRQDPGQGLRLIYYSQIVNDFQKGDIAEGYSVSREKKESFPLTVTSAQKNPTAFYLCASSIRGAGGTDTQYFGPGTRLTVL.

The chain employs TRBV7-8 and TRBJ2-1; 8 bases fit TRBD1. The junction had 5 bases not matched to a gene; V was cut back by 1 base and J by 9 bases. The germline V gene has CDR1 SGHVS and CDR2 FQNEAQ. This CDR3 is built from 14 residues. The CDR3, as DNA: TGTGCCAGCAGCTTAGGGACAGGGATCGGTGAGCAGTTCTTC. Translating gives CASSLGTGIGEQFF.

This clone was seen a handful of times. The chain is built from TRBV9 and TRBJ1-2; D remains ambiguous. CDR3 length: 14 amino acids. Trimming took off 4 bases at V and 4 bases at J, with 14 bases between the two ends. Per the germline V gene, CDR1 is SGDLS and CDR2 is YYNGEE. The CDR3 loop is CASSPVSTLYGYTF. The DNA for the CDR3 is TGTGCCAGCAGCCCCGTGAGTACTCTCTATGGCTACACCTTC.

The chain carries TRBV30 and TRBJ2-5; D not certain. From germline, CDR1 is GTSNPN and CDR2 SVGIG (reference sequence). The V and J ends lost 3 bases and 2 bases respectively, with 16 bases between them. The length of the CDR3 is 15 residues. This chain's CDR3 is CAWRDPGRHQETQYF. The DNA for the CDR3 is TGTGCCTGGAGGGATCCCGGCCGGCATCAAGAGACCCAGTACTTC.

This clone was observed once. This chain links TRBV5-1 with TRBJ2-3, with 7 bases aligning to TRBD1. The CDR3 is 15 residues long. The V and J ends lost 3 bases and 4 bases, in that order; junction bases with no gene match: 8. Germline CDR1 SGHRS, CDR2 YFSETQ. The CDR3 DNA follows: TGCGCCAGCAGCTGGGACAGTCGGGGTGCAGATACGCAGTATTTT. It specifies CASSWDSRGADTQYF.

The chain recombines TRBV27 with TRBJ2-1; D possibly corresponds to TRBD1 (5 bases). V lost 4 bases and J lost 8, with 15 bases in between. Germline V gene data show CDR1 as MNHEY and CDR2 as SMNVEV (reference sequence). The CDR3 covers 14 residues. As DNA, the CDR3 is TGTGCCAGCAGTTCCCAATCAGGGTTATATGAGCAGTTCTTC. Residues: CASSSQSGLYEQFF.

The rearrangement uses TRBV7-2 and TRBJ1-5; the D gene is possibly TRBD1 (5 bases). V lost 5 bases and J lost 0, with 14 bases in between. Germline CDR1 and CDR2: SGHTA and FQGNSA. This CDR3 comprises 16 residues. This CDR3 is CASSPRTPYSNQPQHF. The DNA of the CDR3 is TGTGCCAGCAGCCCACGGACACCGTATAGCAATCAGCCCCAGCATTTT.

This clone was detected only once. A far bigger clonotype differs at one base, so this is likely a read error. V and J are TRBV9 and TRBJ1-1; 10 bases are a match to TRBD1. CDR3 length: 14 amino acids. Germline V gives CDR1 SGDLS, CDR2 YYNGEE. Germline trimming cut 4 bases from V and 1 base from J; bases unmatched to any gene: 1. CDR3 in amino acids: CASSRTGGNTEAFF. The CDR3 nucleotides are TGTGCCAGCAGCCGGACAGGGGGGAACACTGAAGCTTTCTTT.

The chain recombines TRBV7-9 with TRBJ1-3; D is unresolved. Germline-derived CDR1 and CDR2 are SEHNR and FQNEAQ (reference sequence). This CDR3 contains 16 residues. V dropped 7 bases and J dropped 0 bases, with 16 bases sitting between them. The chain's CDR3 is CASIPPGWSSGNTIYF. The CDR3, as DNA: TGTGCCAGCATTCCCCCCGGATGGAGCTCTGGAAACACCATATATTTT. Together with reference TRBV7-9 and TRBJ1-3, the CDR3 gives the full variable domain: DTGVSQNPRHKITKRGQNVTFRCDPISEHNRLYWYRQTLGQGPEFLTYFQNEAQLEKSRLLSDRFSAERPKGSFSTLEIQRTEQGDSAMYLCASIPPGWSSGNTIYFGEGSWLTVV.

This chain joins TRBV6-4 and TRBJ2-2; D might be TRBD1 (6 bases). V lost 7 bases and J 5 bases, leaving 23 bases between the germline ends. The CDR3 is made up of 17 amino acids. In germline, CDR1 is MRHNA, CDR2 SNTAGT. Here the CDR3 reads CASTLRLRGRFTGELFF. The CDR3 coding sequence is TGTGCCAGCACCCTAAGGTTAAGGGGGAGATTTACCGGGGAGCTGTTTTTT.

A single count supports this clone. The chain links TRBV9 to TRBJ1-3; 7 bases are a match to TRBD1. This CDR3 region has 15 residues. Germline V CDR1 and CDR2: SGDLS, YYNGEE. J lost 0 bases, V lost 4 bases, and 4 bases had no gene match. The CDR3: CASSPRQGSGNTIYF. The CDR3 region has the DNA TGTGCCAGCAGCCCAAGACAGGGCTCTGGAAACACCATATATTTT.

This clone has only a few counts. The V and J genes are TRBV18 and TRBJ2-1, with 13 nucleotides matching TRBD2. From germline, CDR1 is KGHSH and CDR2 LQKENI. V shed 5 bases and J 5 bases; nucleotides not matched to a gene: 3. The CDR3 consists of 15 residues. The CDR3 sequence is CASSAGLAGDNEQFF. The CDR3 bases are TGTGCCAGCTCAGCAGGACTAGCGGGAGACAATGAGCAGTTCTTC.

Details on this clone: Compared with germline, one end of the junction differs, possibly owing to a read error. The chain links TRBV20-1 to TRBJ2-5; D unresolved. Germline V gene lookup returns CDR1 DFQATT and CDR2 SNEGSKA (reference sequence). The CDR3 consists of 10 residues. CDR3 protein: CSARGEAQYF. For the CDR3, the DNA is TGCAGTGCTAGAGGAGAGGCCCAGTACTTC.

This chain joins TRBV6-6 and TRBJ1-6; D is uncertain. Germline lookup yields CDR1 MNHNY and CDR2 SVGAGI (reference sequence). Trimming removed 1 base from V and 7 bases from J, with 8 bases in between. The CDR3 loop spans 14 amino acids. This chain's CDR3 is CASSYFSANSPLHF. CDR3 DNA sequence: TGTGCCAGCAGTTACTTCAGTGCCAATTCACCCCTCCACTTT.

This clone has just one count. V usage is TRBV4-2 and J usage is TRBJ2-5; no firm D call. The CDR3 extends over 15 amino acids. The V gene's germline CDR1 is LGHNA and CDR2 YNFKEQ. Deletions cut 1 base from V and 6 bases from J, with 15 bases between. CDR3 protein: CASSQGHQDLKTQYF. The CDR3 region has the DNA TGTGCCAGCAGCCAAGGTCATCAGGATTTAAAGACCCAGTACTTC.